Sequencing of this T cell receptor beta chain was carried out in a study of CD8 T cells in ankylosing spondylitis. General study findings and limits: The disease-linked clones had a CD8+ phenotype and low blood frequencies. Reportedly, disease-linked clones are significantly enriched in ankylosing spondylitis patients' matched synovial fluid. Seemingly characteristic of ankylosing spondylitis blood was a TCR beta motif consisting of eight highly homologous variants.

CDR3 length equals 14 residues. V dropped 5 bases and J dropped 3 bases, with 14 bases sitting between them. The germline gives CDR1 MNHEY, CDR2 SMNVEV (reference sequence). Quantitative barcoded 5'-RACE was used to prepare TCR beta libraries. TCRdb used MiXCR to reprocess the 5' RACE reads, holding one entry per CDR3 protein. This sample carries roughly 700,000 distinct CDR3 sequences, roughly 19% of them seen once, and the ten largest clones take roughly a fifth. In regard to this clonotype: Its antigen is undetermined.

The receptor's source is a male donor with ankylosing spondylitis. The specimen was blood, either unsorted or a sorted T cell fraction (not recorded which). This sequence joins TRBV27 and TRBJ2-7; D is unclear. As DNA, the CDR3 is TGTGCCAGCAGTCCCTCGCCCACGGTCTACGAGCAGTACTTC. Protein product: CASSPSPTVYEQYF.